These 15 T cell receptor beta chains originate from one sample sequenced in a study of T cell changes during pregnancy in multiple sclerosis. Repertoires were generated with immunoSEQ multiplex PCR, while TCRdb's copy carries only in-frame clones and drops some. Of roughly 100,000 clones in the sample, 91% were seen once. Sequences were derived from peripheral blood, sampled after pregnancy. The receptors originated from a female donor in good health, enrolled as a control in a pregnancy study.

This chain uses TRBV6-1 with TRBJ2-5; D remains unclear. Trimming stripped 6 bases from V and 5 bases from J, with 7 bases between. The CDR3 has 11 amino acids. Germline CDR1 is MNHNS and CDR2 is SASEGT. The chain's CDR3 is CASSRLETQYF. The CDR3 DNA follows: TGTGCCAGCAGCCGGTTGGAGACCCAGTACTTC.

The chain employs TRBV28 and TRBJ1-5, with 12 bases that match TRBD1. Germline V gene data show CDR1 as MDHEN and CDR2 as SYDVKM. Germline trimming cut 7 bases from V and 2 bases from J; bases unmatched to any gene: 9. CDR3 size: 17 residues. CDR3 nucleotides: TGTGCCAGCATCCGGGACAGGGGGCTTGGAGGCAATCAGCCCCAGCATTTT. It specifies CASIRDRGLGGNQPQHF.

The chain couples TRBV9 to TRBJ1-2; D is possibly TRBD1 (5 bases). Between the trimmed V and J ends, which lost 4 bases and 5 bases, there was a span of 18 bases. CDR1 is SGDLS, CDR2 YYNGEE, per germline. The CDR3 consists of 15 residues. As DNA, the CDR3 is TGTGCCAGCAGCTCCAACCTCAGGGTTGCTTATGGCTACACCTTC. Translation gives CASSSNLRVAYGYTF.

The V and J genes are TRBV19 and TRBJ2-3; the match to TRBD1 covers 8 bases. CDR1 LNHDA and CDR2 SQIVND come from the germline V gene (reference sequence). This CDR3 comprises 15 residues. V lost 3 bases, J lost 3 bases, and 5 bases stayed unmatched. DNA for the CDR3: TGTGCCAGTAGTATGCGGACAGGGTGGACAGATACGCAGTATTTT. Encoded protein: CASSMRTGWTDTQYF.

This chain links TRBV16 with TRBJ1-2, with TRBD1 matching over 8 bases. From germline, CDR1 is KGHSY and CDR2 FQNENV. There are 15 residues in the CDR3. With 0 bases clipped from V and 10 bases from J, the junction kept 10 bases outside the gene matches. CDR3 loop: CASSQSTGAWTDYTF. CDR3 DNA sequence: TGTGCCAGCAGCCAATCGACAGGGGCATGGACGGACTACACCTTC.

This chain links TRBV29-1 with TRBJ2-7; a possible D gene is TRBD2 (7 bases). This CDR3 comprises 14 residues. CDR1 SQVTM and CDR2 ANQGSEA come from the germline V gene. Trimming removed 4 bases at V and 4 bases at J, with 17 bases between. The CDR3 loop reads CSVGTGRGPYEQYF. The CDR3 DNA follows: TGCAGCGTTGGAACGGGGCGGGGGCCGTACGAGCAGTACTTC.

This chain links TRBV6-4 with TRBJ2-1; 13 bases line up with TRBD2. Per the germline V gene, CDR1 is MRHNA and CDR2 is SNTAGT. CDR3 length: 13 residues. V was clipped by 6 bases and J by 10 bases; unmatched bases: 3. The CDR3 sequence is CASSPGLAGEQFF. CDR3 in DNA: TGTGCCAGCAGCCCGGGACTAGCGGGGGAGCAGTTCTTC.

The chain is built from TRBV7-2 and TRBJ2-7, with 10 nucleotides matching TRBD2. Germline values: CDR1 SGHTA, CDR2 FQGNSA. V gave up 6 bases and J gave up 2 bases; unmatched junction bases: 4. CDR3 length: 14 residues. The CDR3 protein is CASSRSGGAYEQYF. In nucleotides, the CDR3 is TGTGCCAGCAGTCGAAGCGGGGGGGCCTACGAGCAGTACTTC.

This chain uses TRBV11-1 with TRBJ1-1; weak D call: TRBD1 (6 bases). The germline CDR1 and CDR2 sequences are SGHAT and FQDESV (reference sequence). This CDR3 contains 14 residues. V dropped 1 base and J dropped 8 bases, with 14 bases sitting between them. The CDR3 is CASSLGAGADEAFF. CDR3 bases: TGTGCCAGCAGCTTAGGAGCGGGGGCAGACGAAGCTTTCTTT.

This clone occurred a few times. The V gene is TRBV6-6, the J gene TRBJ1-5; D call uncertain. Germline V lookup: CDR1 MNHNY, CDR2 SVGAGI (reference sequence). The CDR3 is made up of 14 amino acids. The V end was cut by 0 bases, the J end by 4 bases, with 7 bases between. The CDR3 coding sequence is TGTGCCAGCAGTTACTCGGGAGGGAATCAGCCCCAGCATTTT. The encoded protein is CASSYSGGNQPQHF.

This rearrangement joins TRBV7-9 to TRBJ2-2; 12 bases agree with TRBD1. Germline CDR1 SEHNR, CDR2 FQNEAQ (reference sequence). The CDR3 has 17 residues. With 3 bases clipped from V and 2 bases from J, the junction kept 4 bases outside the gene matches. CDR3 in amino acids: CASSFSGQGANTGELFF. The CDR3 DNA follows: TGTGCCAGCAGCTTCTCGGGACAGGGGGCTAACACCGGGGAGCTGTTTTTT.

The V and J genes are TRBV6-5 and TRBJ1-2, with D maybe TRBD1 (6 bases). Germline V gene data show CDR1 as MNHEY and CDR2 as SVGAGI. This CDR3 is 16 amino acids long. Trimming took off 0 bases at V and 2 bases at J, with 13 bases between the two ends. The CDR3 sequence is CASSYSGDKRNYGYTF. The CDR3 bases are TGTGCCAGCAGTTACTCGGGGGACAAACGGAACTATGGCTACACCTTC.

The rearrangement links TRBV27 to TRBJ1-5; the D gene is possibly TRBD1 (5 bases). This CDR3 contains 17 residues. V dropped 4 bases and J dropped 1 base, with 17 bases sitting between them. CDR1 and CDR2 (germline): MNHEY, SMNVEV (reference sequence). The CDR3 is CASSSTTFRASNQPQHF. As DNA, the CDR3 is TGTGCCAGCAGTTCAACTACGTTCAGGGCGAGCAATCAGCCCCAGCATTTT.

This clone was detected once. Here the CDR3 reads CASSAQWSSYNEQFF. The CDR3 DNA sequence: TGTGCCAGCAGCGCCCAGTGGAGCTCCTACAATGAGCAGTTCTTC. The chain has TRBV5-5 and TRBJ2-1, with unresolved D. The germline CDR1 and CDR2 sequences are SGHKS and YYEKEE (reference sequence). The germline V and J ends were trimmed by 4 bases and 0 bases, with 11 bases remaining between them. The CDR3 runs to 15 residues.

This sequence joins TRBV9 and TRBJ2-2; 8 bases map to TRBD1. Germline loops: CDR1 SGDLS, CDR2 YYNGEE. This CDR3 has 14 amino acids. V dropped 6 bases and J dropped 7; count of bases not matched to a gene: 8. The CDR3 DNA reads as TGTGCCAGCAATGACCAGGGGGCTGTCGGGGAGCTGTTTTTT. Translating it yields CASNDQGAVGELFF.